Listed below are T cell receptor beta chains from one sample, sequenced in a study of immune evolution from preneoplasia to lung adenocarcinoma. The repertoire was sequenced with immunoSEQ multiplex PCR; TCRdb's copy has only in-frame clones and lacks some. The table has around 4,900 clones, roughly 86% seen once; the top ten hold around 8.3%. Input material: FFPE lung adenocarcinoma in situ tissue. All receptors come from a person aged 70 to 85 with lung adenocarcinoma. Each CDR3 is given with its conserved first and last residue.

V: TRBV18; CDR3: CASSPLPQGSGAYNEQFF
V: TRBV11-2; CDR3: CASSFGEAYGYTF
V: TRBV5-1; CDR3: CASSLGFGSGTFTDTQYF
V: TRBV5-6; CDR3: CASSLRWLAGGGNYNEQFF
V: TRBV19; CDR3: CASSISGQRYGYTF
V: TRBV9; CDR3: CASSVALAGALDNEQFF
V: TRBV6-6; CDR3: CASSHDRVGYTF
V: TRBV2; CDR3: CASSVTGGNSPLHF
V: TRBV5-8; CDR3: CASSLRQGNNQPQHF
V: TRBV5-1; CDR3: CASSQPGQIYGYTF
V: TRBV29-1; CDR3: CSVGTQGICSGYTF
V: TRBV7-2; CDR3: CASSLTAIAGYTGELFF
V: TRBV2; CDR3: CASTRGGGTYNEQFF
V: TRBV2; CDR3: CASIGNEQYF
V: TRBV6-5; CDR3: CASIGGDNEQFF
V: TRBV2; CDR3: CASTFRARASLRTDTQYF
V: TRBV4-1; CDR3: CASRGASGLNQPQHF
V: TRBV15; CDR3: CATSRDKIGSTEAFF
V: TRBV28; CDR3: CASRKGPAARNEQFF
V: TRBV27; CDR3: CASSLWGPNEQFF
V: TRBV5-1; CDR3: CASSFPESNEQFF
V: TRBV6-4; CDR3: CASSYRGNTGELFF
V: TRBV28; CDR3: CASSALVLAFPVNEQFF
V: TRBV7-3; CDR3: CASSLTAGDTQYF
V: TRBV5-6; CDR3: CASRRQAGYGYTF
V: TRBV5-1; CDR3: CASSKVTDLSSYEQYF
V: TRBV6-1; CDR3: CASSEVGDYNSPLHF
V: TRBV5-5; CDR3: CASSLIENTEAFF
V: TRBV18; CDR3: CASSSGLGDSNYGYTF
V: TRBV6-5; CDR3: CASSYSGGANQPQHF
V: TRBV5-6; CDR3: CASSFNSGGYNEQFF
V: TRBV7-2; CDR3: CASSLNPEGPRPQHF
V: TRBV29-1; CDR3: CSVLDRTSNYGYTF
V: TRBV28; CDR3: CASSFTGWFTASGDAKNIQYF
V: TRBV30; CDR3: CAWSKLAGLSYEQYF
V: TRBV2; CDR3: CASSEDLGQPQHF
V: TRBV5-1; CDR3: CASSYGGPSTDTQYF
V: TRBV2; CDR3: CASSDPQSGFRYGYTF
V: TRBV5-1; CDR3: CASSLAGRGSGDSPLHF
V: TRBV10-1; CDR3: CASSDGGMGETQYF
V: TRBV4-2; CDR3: CASSQEWSATNEKLFF
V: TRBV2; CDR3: CASSDNWGTETQYF
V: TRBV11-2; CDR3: CASSLEVEQFF
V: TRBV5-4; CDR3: CASSLGREYNEQFF
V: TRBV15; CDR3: CATSSLTADLRPQHF
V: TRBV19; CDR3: CASSIGVTPYNEQFF
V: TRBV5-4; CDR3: CASSYRGAWYEQYF
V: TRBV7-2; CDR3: CASSPTGNSYEQYF
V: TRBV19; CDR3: CASSRTSGDQETQYF
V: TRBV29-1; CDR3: CSVPGRGRSMGDEQFF